The 11 T cell receptor beta chains below all came from one sample that was sequenced in a study of blood T cell repertoires in COVID-19. Sequencing was performed with immunoSEQ multiplex PCR; in TCRdb, only in-frame clones are kept and a portion is missing. The table has over 250,000 clones, about 90% seen once. Material: PBMCs or T cells enriched from blood (not recorded which). The origin of the receptors is a woman in her sixties who had recovered from COVID-19.

This CDR3 is CASTTAGWDTEAFF. The CDR3 DNA follows: TGTGCCAGCACCACCGCGGGTTGGGACACTGAAGCTTTCTTT. This rearrangement joins TRBV6-5 to TRBJ1-1; no definite D call. The CDR3 totals 14 residues. The V gene's germline CDR1 is MNHEY and CDR2 SVGAGI. V shed 7 bases and J shed 3 bases, with 15 bases lying between them.

V gene TRBV28 combines with J gene TRBJ1-3; D is ambiguous. V gave up 6 bases and J gave up 0 bases, with 15 bases separating them. This CDR3 is 16 amino acids long. CDR1 and CDR2 from the germline V gene are MDHEN and SYDVKM. CDR3 residues: CASSSAGSSSGNTIYF. CDR3 in DNA: TGTGCCAGCAGCAGCGCCGGGTCGAGCTCTGGAAACACCATATATTTT.

This rearrangement joins TRBV4-1 to TRBJ2-5; D is possibly TRBD2 (5 bases). Germline V CDR1 and CDR2: MGHRA, YSYEKL. With 1 base removed from V and 5 bases from J, the gap between germline ends came to 8 bases. The CDR3 contains 13 residues. CDR3 bases: TGCGCCAGCAGCCAAGCCGGGGTGGAGACCCAGTACTTC. Translation: CASSQAGVETQYF.

The rearrangement joins TRBV7-9 to TRBJ1-5; 10 bases line up with TRBD1. Trimming at V came to 5 bases and at J to 8 bases, leaving 6 bases not matched to a gene. This CDR3 comprises 14 residues. CDR1 is SEHNR and CDR2 is FQNEAQ in the germline V gene (reference sequence). The CDR3 nucleotides are TGTGCCAGCAGCACCGGACAGGGGGGCAAGCCCCAGCATTTT. This translates into CASSTGQGGKPQHF.

The chain couples TRBV9 to TRBJ1-1, with 10 bases aligning to TRBD1. J lost 5 bases, V lost 3 bases, and 4 bases had no gene match. Germline lookup yields CDR1 SGDLS and CDR2 YYNGEE. The CDR3 runs 14 residues. CDR3 residues: CASSDDRGLTEAFF. The DNA for the CDR3 is TGTGCCAGCAGCGATGACAGGGGGCTTACTGAAGCTTTCTTT.

The chain links TRBV29-1 to TRBJ2-7, with D possibly TRBD1 on 6 matching bases. Trimming removed 6 bases at V and 3 bases at J, with 33 bases between. The CDR3 loop spans 19 amino acids. Per the germline V gene, CDR1 is SQVTM and CDR2 is ANQGSEA. CDR3 residues: CSVTGHLRRDGRGGYEQYF. The CDR3, as DNA: TGCAGCGTAACCGGACACCTTAGACGTGACGGCAGGGGTGGCTACGAGCAGTACTTC.

This sequence joins TRBV6-6 and TRBJ1-6; the match to TRBD1 covers 8 bases. The germline CDR1 and CDR2 sequences are MNHNY and SVGAGI (reference sequence). CDR3 length: 20 amino acids. J was trimmed by 0 bases and V by 5 bases; bases with no gene match: 15. The CDR3 DNA reads as TGTGCCAGCAGTCGCCCGGTGGTGACAGGGGACCCCTCCTATAATTCACCCCTCCACTTT. As protein: CASSRPVVTGDPSYNSPLHF.

This rearrangement joins TRBV5-5 to TRBJ2-5, with 10 bases fitting TRBD2. This CDR3 is 15 amino acids long. The germline V gene has CDR1 SGHKS and CDR2 YYEKEE (reference sequence). V trimming: 4 bases; J trimming: 7 bases; junction bases outside the gene matches: 10. The CDR3 spells CASSPAGGGSATQYF. CDR3 in DNA: TGTGCCAGCAGCCCAGCGGGGGGGGGTTCAGCGACCCAGTACTTC.

This sequence joins TRBV30 and TRBJ2-2; 8 bases are shared with TRBD2. The CDR3 spans 14 residues. From germline, CDR1 is GTSNPN and CDR2 SVGIG (reference sequence). Unmatched junction bases numbered 6, after V lost 2 bases and J lost 7 bases. Here the CDR3 reads CAWSLGLAVGELFF. Here the CDR3 DNA reads TGTGCCTGGAGTCTAGGACTAGCTGTCGGGGAGCTGTTTTTT.

The chain uses TRBV5-1 and TRBJ2-1; 14 bases agree with TRBD2. The germline V gene has CDR1 SGHRS and CDR2 YFSETQ. With V trimmed by 3 bases and J by 9 bases, 5 bases remained unmatched. The CDR3 contains 15 residues. The CDR3 is CASSWTSGRLAEQFF. The CDR3 DNA reads as TGCGCCAGCAGCTGGACTAGCGGGAGGTTGGCTGAGCAGTTCTTC.

Details on this clone: Different DNA sequences within this sample yield the same CDR3. This rearrangement joins TRBV5-6 to TRBJ1-6; tentative D call: TRBD1 (5 bases). Trimming pared 0 bases from V and 0 bases from J, leaving 7 bases between. The CDR3 spans 16 residues. CDR1 SGHDT and CDR2 YYEEEE come from the germline V gene. DNA of the CDR3: TGTGCCAGCAGCTTGGGGGGCAGCTCCTATAATTCACCCCTCCACTTT. This encodes CASSLGGSSYNSPLHF.